These 25 T cell receptor beta chains share one sample of origin, sequenced in a study of identical twins. A single record per CDR3 protein comes from TCRdb applying MiXCR to the 5' RACE reads. The table lists about 1.7 million distinct CDR3 sequences, 25% to 35% of them singletons. The sequenced sample was cord blood. These receptors originate from a newborn girl in good health.

The chain has TRBV20-1 and TRBJ1-1; a weak D match, TRBD1 (5 bases). The germline gives CDR1 DFQATT, CDR2 SNEGSKA (reference sequence). The CDR3 length is 13 residues. V was trimmed by 2 bases and J by 1 base, leaving 8 bases between them. CDR3 sequence reads: CSARFRGNTEAFF. The CDR3 region has the DNA TGCAGTGCTAGATTTAGGGGGAACACTGAAGCTTTCTTT.

This clonotype showed up just a few times. This chain uses TRBV28 with TRBJ2-7, with unresolved D. CDR3 length: 15 residues. Trimming stripped 6 bases from V and 0 bases from J, with 15 bases between. The germline V gene encodes CDR1 MDHEN and CDR2 SYDVKM. CDR3 region: CASSRGGTGSYEQYF. The CDR3 DNA reads TGTGCCAGCAGCCGCGGTGGAACGGGCTCCTACGAGCAGTACTTC. Supplemented by reference TRBV28 and TRBJ2-7, the full variable domain reads DVKVTQSSRYLVKRTGEKVFLECVQDMDHENMFWYRQDPGLGLRLIYFSYDVKMKEKGDIPEGYSVSREKKERFSLILESASTNQTSMYLCASSRGGTGSYEQYFGPGTRLTVT.

This clonotype was counted a few times. The DNA for the CDR3 is TGTGCCAGCAGTTTGGAGACTAGCGGGAGCTCCTACGAGCAGTACTTC. Amino acids: CASSLETSGSSYEQYF. The chain recombines TRBV28 with TRBJ2-7; TRBD2 matches at 12 bases. This CDR3 has 16 amino acids. Per the germline V gene, CDR1 is MDHEN and CDR2 is SYDVKM. Germline trimming cut 3 bases from V and 0 bases from J; bases unmatched to any gene: 3.

In its sample, this clonotype was seen once. DNA of the CDR3: TGTGCCAGCAAAGATAGCGGGGCTAACACCGGGGAGCTGTTTTTT. Translated: CASKDSGANTGELFF. J is TRBJ2-2 and V is TRBV2; 8 positions match TRBD2. After removal of 7 bases from V and 2 bases from J, the junction contained 6 bases not matched to a gene. Germline assignment: CDR1 SNHLY and CDR2 FYNNEI. There are 15 residues in the CDR3.

This clonotype was recorded a few times. The chain combines TRBV6-5 with TRBJ1-1; D unresolved. Per the germline V gene, CDR1 is MNHEY and CDR2 is SVGAGI. V was clipped by 0 bases and J by 0 bases, with 14 bases between them. The CDR3 length is 17 residues. The CDR3 DNA sequence: TGTGCCAGCAGTTACTCGGCGCCGGAGCCCTTGAACACTGAAGCTTTCTTT. Its translation: CASSYSAPEPLNTEAFF.

This chain connects TRBV24-1 to TRBJ2-5; no firm D call. The end of the DNA aligns better with TRBJ2-7, so the J call may be wrong. In germline, CDR1 is KGHDR, CDR2 SFDVKD. The CDR3 length is 12 residues. The CDR3 spells CATSDHPYEQYF. In DNA form, the CDR3 reads TGTGCCACCAGTGACCACCCCTACGAGCAGTACTTC.

This clonotype was counted ten times or more. The gene calls are TRBV28 and TRBJ1-2, with D tentatively TRBD1 (5 bases). Germline-derived CDR1 and CDR2 are MDHEN and SYDVKM. This CDR3 region has 13 residues. The V end was cut by 4 bases, the J end by 4 bases, with 10 bases between. The CDR3 DNA sequence: TGTGCCAGCAGTTCCGGGACCTCCTATGGCTACACCTTC. It translates to CASSSGTSYGYTF.

The rearrangement joins TRBV7-9 to TRBJ2-7; 9 bases match TRBD1. The CDR3 loop spans 15 amino acids. Germline CDR1 and CDR2: SEHNR and FQNEAQ (reference sequence). Unmatched junction bases numbered 8, after V lost 4 bases and J lost 4 bases. This chain's CDR3 is CASSSWDRVDYEQYF. The CDR3 nucleotides are TGTGCCAGCAGCTCGTGGGACAGGGTGGATTACGAGCAGTACTTC.

This clonotype was observed a single time. One end of the junction fails to match germline, which may point to a read error. This chain links TRBV18 with TRBJ1-5; D is undetermined. The germline CDR1 and CDR2 sequences are KGHSH and LQKENI. This CDR3 has 13 amino acids. CDR3 amino acids: CASSPVSNQPPHF. CDR3 DNA: TGTGCCAGCTCACCGGTCAGCAATCAGCCCCCGCATTTT. The full variable domain, with the rest looked up from reference TRBV18 and TRBJ1-5, is NAGVMQNPRHLVRRRGQEARLRCSPMKGHSHVYWYRQLPEEGLKFMVYLQKENIIDESGMPKERFSAEFPKEGPSILRIQQVVRGDSAAYFCASSPVSNQPPHFGDGTRLSIL.

In its sample, this clonotype was seen a few times. The CDR3 region is CASSLIAGGVETQYF. The CDR3 DNA sequence: TGTGCCAGCAGCTTAATAGCGGGGGGGGTGGAGACCCAGTACTTC. The chain joins TRBV7-2 to TRBJ2-5; 11 nucleotides match TRBD2. Trimming removed 2 bases from V and 5 bases from J; junction bases left unmatched: 4. Looked up from germline, CDR1 is SGHTA and CDR2 is FQGNSA. The CDR3 is 15 amino acids.

In its sample, this clonotype was seen many times. The chain links TRBV10-3 to TRBJ1-2; D is unresolved. The CDR3 is 11 residues long. The germline V gene encodes CDR1 ENHRY and CDR2 SYGVKD. V was shortened by 4 bases and J by 5 bases, with 5 bases between the two germline ends. The CDR3 region has the DNA TGTGCCATCAGTGGGGAGTATGGCTACACCTTC. Translating it yields CAISGEYGYTF.

This chain links TRBV9 with TRBJ1-5; D gene ambiguous. V lost 1 base and J 3 bases, leaving 5 bases between the germline ends. Germline V gene lookup returns CDR1 SGDLS and CDR2 YYNGEE. The CDR3 length is 13 residues. CDR3 DNA: TGTGCCAGCAGCGTACCCCCCAATCAGCCCCAGCATTTT. It codes for CASSVPPNQPQHF.

The CDR3: CSVVGFVGTHSGNTIYF. The CDR3 coding sequence is TGCAGCGTTGTGGGGTTTGTGGGGACGCACTCTGGAAACACCATATATTTT. The V gene is TRBV29-1, the J gene TRBJ1-3, with TRBD1 as a possible D gene (5 bases). V dropped 4 bases and J dropped 0 bases, with 19 bases sitting between them. This CDR3 has 17 residues. Germline V lookup: CDR1 SQVTM, CDR2 ANQGSEA.

The rearrangement joins TRBV5-1 to TRBJ2-5; no reliable D call. The CDR3 length is 14 residues. The ends were cut back, 0 bases at V and 5 bases at J, with 11 bases in the middle. Per the germline V gene, CDR1 is SGHRS and CDR2 is YFSETQ. The CDR3 sequence is CASSLGRMGETQYF. The CDR3 DNA is TGCGCCAGCAGCTTGGGAAGGATGGGGGAGACCCAGTACTTC.

This clonotype appeared many times. The CDR3 protein is CASGLAGPYEQYF. The DNA of the CDR3 is TGTGCCAGCGGACTAGCGGGTCCCTACGAGCAGTACTTC. The genes are TRBV27 and TRBJ2-7, with TRBD2 matching over 11 bases. Germline-derived CDR1 and CDR2 are MNHEY and SMNVEV (reference sequence). This CDR3 region has 13 residues. Trimming took 8 bases from V and 2 from J; bases not matched to a gene: 2.

This chain uses TRBV6-4 with TRBJ1-2; D is undetermined. CDR3 length equals 13 residues. Trimming removed 8 bases from V and 0 bases from J, with 10 bases in between. Germline CDR1 and CDR2: MRHNA and SNTAGT. The CDR3 DNA reads as TGTGCCAGCGCGGCAGTCCCTAACTATGGCTACACCTTC. Its translation: CASAAVPNYGYTF.

This clonotype has more than one count but fewer than ten. This chain connects TRBV10-3 to TRBJ1-5; a weak D match, TRBD1 (6 bases). This CDR3 contains 11 residues. CDR1 is ENHRY, CDR2 SYGVKD, per germline. V dropped 6 bases and J dropped 10 bases, with 10 bases sitting between them. CDR3 residues: CAISPGGPQHF. CDR3 DNA sequence: TGTGCCATCAGCCCCGGGGGCCCCCAGCATTTT.

The genes are TRBV6-5 and TRBJ2-1, with 12 bases fitting TRBD2. This CDR3 has 18 residues. The germline V gene has CDR1 MNHEY and CDR2 SVGAGI. V shed 2 bases and J 0 bases; nucleotides not matched to a gene: 5. The CDR3: CASSYRLAGGHSYNEQFF. The CDR3 coding sequence is TGTGCCAGCAGTTACAGGCTAGCGGGGGGGCACTCCTACAATGAGCAGTTCTTC.

This clonotype has only a few counts. This rearrangement joins TRBV6-5 to TRBJ2-1; perhaps TRBD2 as D (5 bases). The V gene's germline CDR1 is MNHEY and CDR2 SVGAGI. This CDR3 has 13 amino acids. The ends were cut back, 2 bases at V and 8 bases at J, with 10 bases in the middle. This CDR3 reads CASSYDYLDEQFF. CDR3 DNA sequence: TGTGCCAGCAGTTACGACTACCTGGATGAGCAGTTCTTC.

V and J are TRBV11-2 and TRBJ2-1; 11 bases match TRBD2. The V segment lost 5 bases and the J segment 3 bases; nucleotides outside the gene matches: 15. CDR3 length: 19 amino acids. Per the germline V gene, CDR1 is SGHAT and CDR2 is FQNNGV. The CDR3 sequence: CASSRIVRDSGGDYNEQFF. DNA of the CDR3: TGTGCCAGCAGCCGTATCGTCAGGGATAGCGGGGGGGACTACAATGAGCAGTTCTTC.

J is TRBJ2-3 and V is TRBV10-3, with TRBD2 matching 8 bases. V lost 6 bases and J lost 0; bases outside the gene matches: 5. Germline lookup yields CDR1 ENHRY and CDR2 SYGVKD. The CDR3 has 15 amino acids. CDR3 loop: CAIRERGTSTDTQYF. The CDR3 region has the DNA TGTGCCATCAGAGAGCGGGGGACTAGCACAGATACGCAGTATTTT.

The CDR3 sequence is CSARDLQGKGNQPQHF. The CDR3 DNA sequence: TGCAGTGCTAGAGACCTACAGGGTAAGGGCAATCAGCCCCAGCATTTT. The chain joins TRBV20-1 to TRBJ1-5; D may be TRBD1 (6 bases). CDR1 DFQATT and CDR2 SNEGSKA come from the germline V gene (reference sequence). The CDR3 is 16 amino acids. V lost 0 bases and J 2 bases, leaving 14 bases between the germline ends.

This clonotype was seen a few times. The V call is TRBV24-1, the J call TRBJ2-3, with TRBD2 matching over 7 bases. Germline lookup yields CDR1 KGHDR and CDR2 SFDVKD. This CDR3 comprises 16 residues. V lost 1 base, J lost 5 bases, and 8 bases stayed unmatched. CDR3 sequence: CATSDFSTTGGDTQYF. The CDR3, as DNA: TGTGCCACCAGTGATTTTTCTACCACGGGGGGAGATACGCAGTATTTT.

About this clonotype: An end of the junction does not agree with germline; a read error may underlie this. The chain carries TRBV10-3 and TRBJ2-5; TRBD2 might be the D (6 bases). Germline CDR1 is ENHRY and CDR2 is SYGVKD. This CDR3 is 17 amino acids long. This chain's CDR3 is CAISEPRGTYIREAQYF. For the CDR3, the DNA is TGCGCCATCAGTGAGCCCCGGGGAACCTACATCAGGGAGGCCCAGTACTTC.

The chain couples TRBV24-1 to TRBJ2-2, with TRBD1 identical over 8 bases. This CDR3 has 15 amino acids. CDR1 and CDR2 (germline): KGHDR, SFDVKD. V shed 7 bases, J shed 7 bases, and the junction held 10 bases outside the gene matches. DNA for the CDR3: TGTGCCACCAGCGGCAAGACAGGGGCGGTCGGGGAGCTGTTTTTT. This translates into CATSGKTGAVGELFF.